This T cell receptor (beta chain) stems from a study of CD8+ T cells in alopecia areata. Isolated RNA was reverse transcribed into cDNA used as the sequencing template. Sequenced by immunoSEQ multiplex PCR; TCRdb stores in-frame clones only, minus some. The table shows about 150,000 clones, with 54% occurring only once. Treatment specified: oral pan-JAK inhibitor, 5-10 mg twice daily. Worth noting for this clone: Its antigen is still unknown.

Study results and limitations: Under tofacitinib, fewer expanded CD8+ clones appeared among the top 100 scalp clones.

J lost 1 base, V lost 2 bases, and 3 bases had no gene match. The CDR3 sequence is 15 residues long. CDR1 is KGHSH, CDR2 LQKENI, per germline. The chain links TRBV18 to TRBJ2-5, with TRBD2 identical over 8 bases. The sequence derives from a human donor with alopecia areata. This sample comprised CD8+ T cells sorted from blood, obtained at week 4, from a patient treated with tofacitinib. CDR3 sequence reads: CASSPVRGGQETQYF. The CDR3, as DNA: TGTGCCAGCTCACCAGTCCGGGGGGGCCAAGAGACCCAGTACTTC. The full variable domain, its missing parts supplied by reference TRBV18 and TRBJ2-5, is NAGVMQNPRHLVRRRGQEARLRCSPMKGHSHVYWYRQLPEEGLKFMVYLQKENIIDESGMPKERFSAEFPKEGPSILRIQQVVRGDSAAYFCASSPVRGGQETQYFGPGTRLLVL.